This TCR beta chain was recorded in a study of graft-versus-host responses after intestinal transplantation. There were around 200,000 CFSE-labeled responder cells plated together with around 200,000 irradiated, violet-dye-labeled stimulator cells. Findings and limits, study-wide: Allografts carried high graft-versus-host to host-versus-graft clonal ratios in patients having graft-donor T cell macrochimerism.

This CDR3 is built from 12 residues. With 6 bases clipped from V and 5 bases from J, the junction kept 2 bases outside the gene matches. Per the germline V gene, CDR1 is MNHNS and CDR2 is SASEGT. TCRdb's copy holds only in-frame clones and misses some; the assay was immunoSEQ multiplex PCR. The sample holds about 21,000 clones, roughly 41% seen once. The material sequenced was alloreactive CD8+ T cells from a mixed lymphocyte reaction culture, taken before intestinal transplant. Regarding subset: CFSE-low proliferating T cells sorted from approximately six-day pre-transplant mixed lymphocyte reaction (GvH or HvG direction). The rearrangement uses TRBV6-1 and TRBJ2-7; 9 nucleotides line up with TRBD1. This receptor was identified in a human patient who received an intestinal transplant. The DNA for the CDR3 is TGTGCCAGCAGCCGACAGGGGGACGAGCAGTACTTC. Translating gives CASSRQGDEQYF.